This T cell receptor (beta chain) was sequenced in a study of cytomegalovirus exposure and HLA in healthy donors (dated 2017 in TCRdb). In the study overall: According to a later analysis, one platform produced both the 110 or so validation repertoires and the 666 repertoires of the first cohort. To predict cytomegalovirus infection status, the study brought together high-throughput TCR immunosequencing, statistical association of individual TCRs with disease status, and machine learning. Along with the roughly 670-subject first cohort, a separate validation cohort of approximately 110 different subjects was used. The study aimed to test whether cataloging public T cell receptors could reveal signatures of past pathogen exposure.

Preparation of the library involved the immunoSEQ multiplex PCR assay. Processing in the source paper ran as follows. To diagnose cytomegalovirus status from the catalog of TCR beta chain sequences, a statistical classification framework was built. What TCRdb holds here is the immuneACCESS table cut down to in-frame rearrangements. Part of the clones is not present; checked against another copy, under half of the missing clones reflect an unresolved V gene, and the others are unexplained. That table supplies the V and J calls and clone size; D and trimming were determined from the DNA. The sample has approximately 100,000 clones on record, around 85% of them singletons. Together, the top ten hold roughly 3.9% of the sample. Details on this clone: Which antigen it targets is not known. No much larger clonotype is one base removed from it; base qualities were not supplied.

Study-level results and caveats: In vitro tests confirmed that a few of the cytomegalovirus-associated TCR beta chains recognize cytomegalovirus antigens. All 120 or so repertoires were used to score co-occurrence in the validation cohort in a later analysis, because that analysis had no HLA typing for the cohort. The classifier was reported to diagnose cytomegalovirus status with high specificity and sensitivity in both the original cohort and the validation cohort. Of the cluster scores, roughly 95% were above 0 in a later analysis, which found that TCRs clustered in the first cohort also tended to co-occur in the roughly 130 validation repertoires. The authors suggested that the approach could potentially be extended to other disease states and immunological phenotypes. Most TCR sequences were observed very rarely across donors, whereas some public TCRs were present in many individuals. The study listed 164 TCR beta chains as associated with cytomegalovirus.

For this chain, trimming is 8 bases at the V end and 2 bases at the J end, and the number of junction bases without a gene match is 13. Via the germline V gene, CDR1 is SGHAT and CDR2 FQNNGV. The CDR3, from cysteine to phenylalanine, totals 16 residues. Only the CDR3 portion is preserved as DNA: 48 bases, with reading frame beginning at the first base. The donors were included in the validation cohort of 130 or so subjects, a group kept apart from the roughly 610-subject first cohort. The sample comprised PBMCs. The source of this sequence is a woman under 40 in good health and CMV-seronegative. The sequence is built from TRBV11-2 and TRBJ2-3; 7 of the junction bases match TRBD2. The nucleotide sequence is TGTGCCAGCCGCGGCTTTGGGAGGGAGTTCACAGATACGCAGTATTTT. This encodes CASRGFGREFTDTQYF.